The clone carrying this TCR beta chain was observed once. The record originates from a study of control samples from healthy donors and cancer patients. TCRdb keeps only in-frame clones here, not all; method: immunoSEQ multiplex PCR. Of about 110,000 clones detected, approximately 90% appear once; the ten largest clones hold approximately 18%. This CDR3 has 15 amino acids. Germline CDR1 is SGHTA and CDR2 is FQGTGA. With 6 bases removed from V and 6 bases from J, the gap between germline ends came to 20 bases. Material for sequencing was blood. This sequence was found in a woman in her 50s in good health. This chain links TRBV7-3 with TRBJ1-1; D might be TRBD1 (5 bases). The CDR3 spells CASSLRREGSAEAFF. In DNA form, the CDR3 reads TGTGCCAGCAGTCTACGCAGGGAGGGTAGCGCTGAAGCTTTCTTT. Filled out from reference TRBV7-3 and TRBJ1-1, the complete variable domain reads GAGVSQTPSNKVTEKGKYVELRCDPISGHTALYWYRQSLGQGPEFLIYFQGTGAADDSGLPNDRFFAVRPEGSVSTLKIQRTERGDSAVYLCASSLRREGSAEAFFGQGTRLTVV.